Below are 16 T cell receptor beta chains sequenced from a single sample in a study of cytomegalovirus exposure and HLA in healthy donors. PCR was performed using 60 Vbeta and 13 Jbeta primers. Using immunoSEQ multiplex PCR, the repertoire was profiled, and TCRdb retains in-frame clones only, with some absent. The data show around 200,000 clones, approximately 90% seen once. Sequencing was done on a sample of PBMCs. The receptors derive from a woman under 30 in good health and CMV-seronegative.

The chain links TRBV9 to TRBJ1-2, with D possibly being TRBD1 (6 bases). This CDR3 spans 20 amino acids. Trimming took 4 bases from V and 4 from J, leaving 32 bases between them. CDR1 is SGDLS and CDR2 is YYNGEE in the germline V gene. CDR3 in amino acids: CASSPPRSGQLSSTFYGYTF. CDR3 coding DNA: TGTGCCAGCAGCCCCCCTAGGTCAGGACAGCTTTCCTCTACGTTCTATGGCTACACCTTC.

DNA for the CDR3: TGTGCCAGCAGTTTAGTGGGGGCGGATTACGAGCAGTACTTC. Protein product: CASSLVGADYEQYF. This rearrangement joins TRBV27 to TRBJ2-7; D may be TRBD1 (6 bases). CDR1 is MNHEY and CDR2 is SMNVEV in the germline V gene (reference sequence). V was trimmed by 2 bases and J by 4 bases, leaving 12 bases between them. This CDR3 has 14 amino acids.

This chain uses TRBV27 with TRBJ1-1; 7 nucleotides agree with TRBD1. CDR1 and CDR2 from the germline V gene are MNHEY and SMNVEV (reference sequence). V trimming: 7 bases; J trimming: 4 bases; junction bases outside the gene matches: 9. CDR3 length: 14 residues. CDR3 DNA sequence: TGTGCCAGCACCCTACAGGGGACGAGCACTGAAGCTTTCTTT. This codes for CASTLQGTSTEAFF.

As for this clone: One end of the junction does not line up with germline, which may come from a read error. The chain carries TRBV2 and TRBJ2-1; 8 nucleotides align to TRBD2. Germline V gene lookup returns CDR1 SNHLY and CDR2 FYNNEI. The CDR3 covers 11 residues. In DNA, the CDR3 is TGTGCCAGCAGTGAACGGGGGGGCCAAGTCTTC. Residues: CASSERGGQVF.

V usage is TRBV7-2 and J usage is TRBJ2-7; 10 nucleotides match TRBD2. V was clipped by 6 bases and J by 3 bases; unmatched bases: 5. The germline gives CDR1 SGHTA, CDR2 FQGNSA. This CDR3 has 14 amino acids. The CDR3 DNA sequence: TGTGCCAGCAGACTAACTAGCGGGAACTACGAGCAGTACTTC. Its protein product is CASRLTSGNYEQYF.

V is TRBV13 and J is TRBJ2-7, with D maybe TRBD2 (6 bases). The CDR3 sequence is 14 residues long. Germline V gene sequence: CDR1 PRHDT, CDR2 FYEKMQ (reference sequence). V was cut by 5 bases and J by 7 bases, with 18 bases left in between. The CDR3 nucleotides are TGTGCCAGCAGCCTCACAACGGGAGTGGGAGAGCAGTACTTC. Translated: CASSLTTGVGEQYF.

The chain carries TRBV14 and TRBJ1-1, with TRBD1 matching over 7 bases. Germline-derived CDR1 and CDR2 are SGHDN and FVKESK. This CDR3 comprises 13 residues. With V trimmed by 4 bases and J by 3 bases, 2 bases remained unmatched. In nucleotides, the CDR3 is TGTGCCAGCAGCCGAGGGACAGACACTGAAGCTTTCTTT. It translates to CASSRGTDTEAFF.

The V call is TRBV27, the J call TRBJ2-7, with 9 bases aligning to TRBD1. Germline lookup yields CDR1 MNHEY and CDR2 SMNVEV (reference sequence). Trimming took 5 bases from V and 6 from J; bases not matched to a gene: 8. CDR3 length: 14 residues. The CDR3 here is CASSTGTGHGEQYF. The CDR3 DNA sequence: TGTGCCAGCAGTACCGGGACAGGGCATGGCGAGCAGTACTTC.

The rearrangement joins TRBV10-3 to TRBJ2-5; possibly TRBD1 for D (5 bases). This CDR3 region has 12 residues. The germline CDR1 and CDR2 sequences are ENHRY and SYGVKD. Trimming stripped 3 bases from V and 3 bases from J, with 5 bases between. This chain's CDR3 is CAISDREETQYF. The CDR3 coding sequence is TGTGCCATCAGTGACAGGGAAGAGACCCAGTACTTC.

V is TRBV7-6 and J is TRBJ1-2, with TRBD1 matching over 9 bases. The J segment lost 6 bases and the V segment lost 4 bases, leaving 3 bases of the junction unmatched. The CDR3 covers 13 residues. Germline V gene sequence: CDR1 SGHVS, CDR2 FNYEAQ. The CDR3 sequence is CASSSGTGNGYTF. The CDR3 nucleotides read TGTGCCAGCAGCTCTGGGACAGGGAATGGCTACACCTTC.

This clone was seen only once. This chain links TRBV4-1 with TRBJ2-7; no clear D gene. The germline V gene has CDR1 MGHRA and CDR2 YSYEKL. This CDR3 contains 17 residues. V lost 1 base and J 7 bases, leaving 23 bases between the germline ends. The CDR3 is CASSQVFPVPPSEEQYF. The CDR3 DNA reads as TGCGCCAGCAGCCAAGTCTTTCCGGTCCCTCCTTCGGAGGAGCAGTACTTC.

The chain is built from TRBV5-1 and TRBJ1-5, with D possibly being TRBD1 (6 bases). Germline V gene sequence: CDR1 SGHRS, CDR2 YFSETQ. The CDR3 runs to 13 residues. Trimming took off 3 bases at V and 11 bases at J, with 15 bases between the two ends. The CDR3 here is CASSSQMGAAQHF. The DNA of the CDR3 is TGCGCCAGCAGCTCCCAGATGGGGGCGGCCCAGCATTTT.

The CDR3 DNA is TGCGCCAGCAGCCCTTGGACAACTAACGAGCAGTACTTC. Amino acids: CASSPWTTNEQYF. The chain is built from TRBV5-1 and TRBJ2-7, with D possibly being TRBD1 (5 bases). From germline, CDR1 is SGHRS and CDR2 YFSETQ. V lost 4 bases and J 5 bases, leaving 13 bases between the germline ends. This CDR3 spans 13 amino acids.

This clone appeared a few times. The J gene is TRBJ1-4, the V gene TRBV21-1; TRBD1, the D gene given by the table, was not confirmed from the DNA. TRBV21-1 is classified as a pseudogene. CDR3 size: 13 residues. The CDR3 DNA sequence: TGTGCCAGCACCTCAGGGCCGAATGAAAAACTGTTTTTT. This gives the protein CASTSGPNEKLFF.

The rearrangement joins TRBV4-2 to TRBJ2-5, with 12 bases matching TRBD2. The CDR3 contains 17 residues. CDR1 is LGHNA, CDR2 YNFKEQ, per germline. Unmatched junction bases numbered 7, after V lost 1 base and J lost 4 bases. The CDR3 protein is CASSQAASGGALETQYF. CDR3 sequence (DNA): TGTGCCAGCAGCCAAGCGGCTAGCGGGGGGGCTCTAGAGACCCAGTACTTC.

This sequence joins TRBV11-2 and TRBJ2-1, with D possibly being TRBD1 (5 bases). V was shortened by 3 bases and J by 2 bases, with 8 bases between the two germline ends. Germline CDR1 SGHAT, CDR2 FQNNGV. CDR3 length: 14 amino acids. The CDR3 is CASSFRGTYNEQFF. The CDR3 DNA follows: TGTGCCAGCAGCTTTAGGGGAACCTACAATGAGCAGTTCTTC.